A selection of T cell receptor beta chains follows, all from one sample in a study of cytomegalovirus exposure and HLA in healthy donors. Clones were read by immunoSEQ multiplex PCR, and TCRdb kept only the in-frame ones, dropping some. Counted here are around 92,000 clones, over 75% occurring once; the ten biggest clones make up 3.7%. Sequences were obtained from PBMCs. The receptors stem from a female donor in good health and CMV-seropositive. Each CDR3 is given with its conserved first and last residue. D genes are given only for firm matches. Clone size is given for some rows only: seen once, a few or many times, or a class if the clone is expanded.

D: .; V: TRBV9; J: TRBJ2-2; size: .; DNA: TGTGCCAGCAGCGTAGAGGGGGGGGCGTACACCGGGGAGCTGTTTTTT; CDR3: CASSVEGGAYTGELFF
D: TRBD1; V: TRBV6-1; J: TRBJ1-2; size: .; DNA: TGTGCCAGCAGAGACACAGGGGGAACTAACTATGGCTACACCTTC; CDR3: CASRDTGGTNYGYTF
D: .; V: TRBV11-2; J: TRBJ1-3; size: .; DNA: TGTGCCAGCAGCACAGGGACCTCTGGAAACACCATATATTTT; CDR3: CASSTGTSGNTIYF
D: .; V: TRBV11-2; J: TRBJ2-7; size: .; DNA: TGTGCCAGCCGGAGGTTGGCTTTTCACGAGCAGTACTTC; CDR3: CASRRLAFHEQYF
D: .; V: TRBV18; J: TRBJ2-7; size: .; DNA: TGTGCCAGCTCACCTAGCCGACCGGGAGAAGTGATCTCCTACGAGCAGTACTTC; CDR3: CASSPSRPGEVISYEQYF
D: .; V: TRBV25-1; J: TRBJ1-1; size: .; DNA: TGTGCCAGCAGTGAAGAGCTTTCGGCGAGGACTTTCTTT; CDR3: CASSEELSARTFF
D: .; V: TRBV10-3; J: TRBJ1-5; size: .; DNA: TGTGCCATCGGTTCACCCGGGGTTACCTTTTCGGATCAGCCCCAGCATTTT; CDR3: CAIGSPGVTFSDQPQHF
D: .; V: TRBV6-1; J: TRBJ1-2; size: few; DNA: TGTGCCAGCAGTGAAGGGGGAGGGGTCTATGGCTACACCTTC; CDR3: CASSEGGGVYGYTF
D: TRBD1; V: TRBV9; J: TRBJ2-1; size: .; DNA: TGTGCCAGCAGCACAAATTCCCAGGGGGTCTCCTACAATGAGCAGTTCTTC; CDR3: CASSTNSQGVSYNEQFF
D: TRBD1; V: TRBV5-6; J: TRBJ1-3; size: .; DNA: TGTGCCAGCAGCCTAATCGGACAGGGGGGGAGAAACACCATATATTTT; CDR3: CASSLIGQGGRNTIYF
D: .; V: TRBV10-3; J: TRBJ1-4; size: .; DNA: TGTGCCATCGGCCCACCTGAAAAACTGTTTTTT; CDR3: CAIGPPEKLFF
D: TRBD1; V: TRBV7-6; J: TRBJ2-7; size: once; DNA: TGTGCCAGCAGCCCACTCGTGGCAGGGGGAAAGGACGAGCAGTACTTC; CDR3: CASSPLVAGGKDEQYF
D: .; V: TRBV27; J: TRBJ2-5; size: .; DNA: TGTGCCAGCAGTTCTAGAGAGACCCAGTACTTC; CDR3: CASSSRETQYF
D: .; V: TRBV6-1; J: TRBJ2-7; size: once; DNA: TGTGCCAGCAGGGAGCGATTCTACGAGCAGTACTTC; CDR3: CASRERFYEQYF